A selection of T cell receptor beta chains follows, all from one sample in a study of cytomegalovirus exposure and HLA in healthy donors. Using immunoSEQ multiplex PCR, the repertoire was profiled, and TCRdb retains in-frame clones only, with some absent. In the table there are fewer than 250,000 clones, 75% to 80% of which are singletons. The sequenced sample was PBMCs. The receptor source for this set is a man in his late teens or twenties in good health and CMV-seronegative. Both conserved end residues are part of each CDR3. The D gene is left open where the match is weak. Part of the rows lack a size; the others show once, few, many or a class for expanded clones.

V gene,D gene,J gene,clone size,CDR3 protein,CDR3 DNA
TRBV29-1,-,TRBJ2-6,once,CSVYTGSTSANVLTF,TGCAGCGTCTACACAGGGTCGACTTCGGCCAACGTCCTGACTTTC
TRBV28,TRBD2,TRBJ2-7,-,CASSLWYDLAGAGVYEQYF,TGTGCCAGCAGTTTATGGTATGATCTAGCGGGAGCGGGGGTCTACGAGCAGTACTTC
TRBV4-2,-,TRBJ1-4,-,CASSQENRENEKLFF,TGTGCCAGCAGCCAAGAGAACAGGGAAAATGAAAAACTGTTTTTT
TRBV28,TRBD2,TRBJ2-7,-,CASSNSGRNYEQYF,TGTGCCAGCAGCAATAGCGGGAGGAACTACGAGCAGTACTTC
TRBV6-5,TRBD2,TRBJ2-5,-,CASSYGGGTGVQYF,TGTGCCAGCAGTTACGGCGGGGGGACGGGGGTTCAGTACTTC
TRBV4-1,-,TRBJ1-6,-,CAGSQERGSYNSPLHF,TGCGCCGGCAGCCAAGAGCGGGGCTCGTATAATTCACCCCTCCACTTT
TRBV11-2,-,TRBJ2-2,-,CASSLRGRTNTGELFF,TGTGCCAGCAGCTTACGGGGGAGAACGAACACCGGGGAGCTGTTTTTT
TRBV28,TRBD1,TRBJ1-5,-,CASSSEGARPQHF,TGTGCCAGCAGTTCGGAGGGGGCAAGGCCCCAGCATTTT
TRBV9,-,TRBJ2-7,-,CAGSVDGQGAYEQYF,TGTGCCGGCAGCGTAGATGGACAAGGGGCCTACGAGCAGTACTTC
TRBV29-1,TRBD2,TRBJ2-3,-,CSVGLAGVPDTQYF,TGCAGCGTCGGACTAGCGGGAGTGCCAGATACGCAGTATTTT
TRBV18,TRBD1,TRBJ1-1,-,CASSPRTGGTEAFF,TGTGCCAGCTCACCAAGGACAGGCGGCACTGAAGCTTTCTTT
TRBV11-3,-,TRBJ2-7,-,CASSPPWEDAGSSEQYF,TGTGCCAGCAGCCCCCCCTGGGAGGACGCAGGGTCTAGCGAGCAGTACTTC
TRBV4-2,TRBD2,TRBJ2-3,once,CASSPRGGAETDTQYF,TGTGCCAGCAGCCCACGGGGGGGCGCCGAGACAGATACGCAGTATTTT
TRBV5-1,TRBD2,TRBJ2-3,-,CASLAGEGSTDTQYF,TGCGCCAGCCTCGCGGGGGAGGGGAGCACAGATACGCAGTATTTT
TRBV4-1,TRBD2,TRBJ2-1,-,CASSKGLAGEVYNEQFF,TGCGCCAGCAGCAAGGGACTAGCGGGGGAGGTATACAATGAGCAGTTCTTC
TRBV13,TRBD1,TRBJ1-3,-,CASSEDRGAGNTIYF,TGTGCCAGCAGCGAAGACAGGGGTGCTGGAAACACCATATATTTT
TRBV13,-,TRBJ2-5,-,CASSSDSQETQYF,TGTGCCAGCAGTTCGGACAGTCAAGAGACCCAGTACTTC
TRBV19,TRBD1,TRBJ2-7,-,CASSMAGTGFYEQYF,TGTGCCAGTAGTATGGCCGGGACAGGCTTCTACGAGCAGTACTTC
TRBV7-9,TRBD2,TRBJ2-7,-,CASSLLRGGSGRLYEQYF,TGTGCCAGCAGCTTACTACGGGGGGGTAGCGGGAGATTATACGAGCAGTACTTC
TRBV5-8,-,TRBJ1-3,-,CASSLGDITGNTIYF,TGTGCCAGCAGCTTGGGGGACATAACTGGAAACACCATATATTTT
TRBV18,TRBD1,TRBJ2-1,-,CASSPSSGTGANNEQFF,TGTGCCAGCTCACCCTCCAGCGGGACAGGGGCAAACAATGAGCAGTTCTTC
TRBV11-2,TRBD1,TRBJ2-3,-,CASSFRGVWDRGTDTQYF,TGTGCCAGCAGCTTCCGGGGGGTTTGGGACAGGGGTACAGATACGCAGTATTTT
TRBV6-1,TRBD1,TRBJ2-7,once,CASSRDRGLTNEQYF,TGTGCCAGCAGCCGGGACAGGGGGTTAACTAACGAGCAGTACTTC
TRBV5-5,-,TRBJ1-6,-,CASSFHRDVHF,TGTGCCAGCAGCTTCCACAGGGATGTTCACTTT
TRBV9,-,TRBJ1-2,-,CASSGMEGPTNYGYTF,TGTGCCAGCAGCGGGATGGAGGGGCCCACTAACTATGGCTACACCTTC
TRBV5-1,TRBD2,TRBJ2-5,-,CASSRTSAPQETQYF,TGCGCCAGCAGCAGAACTAGCGCCCCCCAAGAGACCCAGTACTTC
TRBV19,TRBD1,TRBJ1-2,-,CASNTVTGGYYGYTF,TGTGCCAGTAACACGGTAACAGGGGGATACTATGGCTACACCTTC
TRBV19,-,TRBJ2-7,-,CASSIGSGNVDEQYF,TGTGCCAGTAGTATAGGATCGGGGAATGTGGACGAGCAGTACTTC
TRBV5-8,TRBD2,TRBJ2-1,-,CASRPGTSDMTMLNNEQFF,TGTGCCAGCAGGCCCGGGACTAGCGATATGACGATGTTGAACAATGAGCAGTTCTTC
TRBV19,-,TRBJ2-7,once,CASRVTGSYEQYF,TGTGCCAGTAGGGTGACAGGCTCCTACGAGCAGTACTTC
TRBV10-3,TRBD1,TRBJ1-5,few,CAISEAGQVGQPQHF,TGTGCCATCAGTGAGGCGGGACAGGTCGGTCAGCCCCAGCATTTT
TRBV28,-,TRBJ1-3,-,CAHRPDSGNTIYF,TGTGCCCACAGGCCAGACTCTGGAAACACCATATATTTT
TRBV7-2,TRBD2,TRBJ2-5,-,CASSFEASGGLETQYF,TGTGCCAGCAGCTTTGAAGCTAGCGGAGGGCTAGAGACCCAGTACTTC
TRBV7-9,TRBD1,TRBJ1-2,few,CASSSETGGVNGYTF,TGTGCCAGCAGCTCGGAGACAGGGGGAGTAAATGGCTACACCTTC
TRBV27,-,TRBJ2-5,-,CASSIQGGETQYF,TGTGCCAGCAGTATACAGGGAGGGGAGACCCAGTACTTC
TRBV10-3,-,TRBJ1-2,-,CAISESDRPYGYTF,TGTGCCATCAGTGAGTCGGACAGACCGTATGGCTACACCTTC
TRBV28,-,TRBJ1-4,-,CASSDGGSTNEKLFF,TGTGCCAGCAGTGACGGGGGGTCAACTAATGAAAAACTGTTTTTT
TRBV30,-,TRBJ2-7,few,CAWSVLLDSYEQYF,TGTGCCTGGAGTGTCTTACTAGACTCCTACGAGCAGTACTTC
TRBV5-6,TRBD1,TRBJ1-5,-,CASSSGDRGVNQPQHF,TGTGCCAGCAGCTCGGGCGACAGGGGGGTCAATCAGCCCCAGCATTTT
TRBV2,TRBD2,TRBJ2-7,few,CASSASGWSYEQYF,TGTGCCAGCAGTGCTAGCGGGTGGTCCTACGAGCAGTACTTC
TRBV7-9,TRBD2,TRBJ2-7,-,CALSGSVSYEQYF,TGTGCCCTCAGCGGGAGCGTCTCCTACGAGCAGTACTTC
TRBV6-1,-,TRBJ2-7,-,CASREGTPQYF,TGTGCCAGCAGAGAAGGGACACCGCAGTACTTC
TRBV29-1,TRBD1,TRBJ2-2,-,CSGSGTGLIGELFF,TGCAGCGGCTCCGGGACAGGGTTGATCGGGGAGCTGTTTTTT
TRBV6-1,TRBD2,TRBJ2-5,few,CASAIASGGQETQYF,TGTGCCAGCGCAATTGCTAGCGGGGGGCAAGAGACCCAGTACTTC
TRBV4-2,TRBD2,TRBJ2-3,-,CASSQDQLAGGHTDTQYF,TGTGCCAGCAGCCAAGATCAACTAGCGGGGGGGCATACAGATACGCAGTATTTT
TRBV11-2,-,TRBJ1-2,-,CASSLLRGSYGYTF,TGTGCCAGCAGCCTACTAAGGGGAAGCTATGGCTACACCTTC
TRBV6-4,TRBD2,TRBJ2-2,-,CASSDGTSGDTGELFF,TGTGCCAGCAGTGACGGGACTAGCGGGGACACCGGGGAGCTGTTTTTT
TRBV15,TRBD1,TRBJ1-1,once,CATSGTGRTEAFF,TGTGCCACCAGCGGGACAGGGAGGACTGAAGCTTTCTTT
TRBV6-1,TRBD1,TRBJ1-5,-,CASSPQGSGNQPQHF,TGTGCCAGCAGTCCACAGGGGTCTGGCAATCAGCCCCAGCATTTT
TRBV5-1,-,TRBJ2-3,-,CASSLVEVPTDTQYF,TGCGCCAGCAGCTTGGTGGAGGTCCCCACAGATACGCAGTATTTT